Below are 30 T cell receptor beta chains sequenced from a single sample in a study of Ad26.COV2.S vaccination and SARS-CoV-2 variants. Sample treatment: roughly 19 received Ad26.COV2.S at low or high dose, single or two shots; roughly five received placebo; per-sample allocation not given. It was on day 63 after the first vaccine or placebo injection that samples were taken. Data came from immunoSEQ multiplex PCR; TCRdb stores just in-frame clones and leaves some out. In the table there are about 440,000 clones, roughly 87% of which are singletons. Sample: peripheral blood, taken in a trial of Ad26.COV2.S vaccine versus placebo. The origin of the receptors is a person aged 18-60 years who received the Ad26.COV2.S COVID-19 vaccine or a placebo.

V is TRBV6-2 or TRBV6-3 and J is TRBJ2-3; no reliable D call. CDR3 length: 12 amino acids. Germline values: CDR1 MNHEY, CDR2 SVGEGT. V was trimmed by 2 bases and J by 4 bases, leaving 4 bases between them. CDR3 nucleotides: TGTGCCAGCAGTTACAGGGCAGATACGCAGTATTTT. Translation: CASSYRADTQYF.

The gene calls are TRBV21-1 and TRBJ1-5; TRBD1 is the table's D call, not checked against the DNA. TRBV21-1 is a documented pseudogene. The CDR3 runs to 16 residues. CDR3 residues: CASKTARTPLNQPQHF. The CDR3 DNA reads as TGTGCCAGTAAGACAGCACGGACCCCCCTTAATCAGCCCCAGCATTTT.

This chain joins TRBV7-2 and TRBJ1-1; tentatively, D is TRBD1 (6 bases). Germline V gene data show CDR1 as SGHTA and CDR2 as FQGNSA. The CDR3 sequence is 14 residues long. Trimming took 5 bases from V and 8 from J, leaving 18 bases between them. CDR3 protein: CASSPKGGGREAFF. The DNA of the CDR3 is TGTGCCAGCAGCCCAAAGGGGGGGGGAAGGGAAGCTTTCTTT. Full variable domain (rest looked up from reference TRBV7-2 and TRBJ1-1): GAGVSQSPSNKVTEKGKDVELRCDPISGHTALYWYRQSLGQGLEFLIYFQGNSAPDKSGLPSDRFSAERTGGSVSTLTIQRTQQEDSAVYLCASSPKGGGREAFFGQGTRLTVV.

The J gene is TRBJ2-5, the V gene TRBV5-4; 9 bases are a match to TRBD1. CDR1 is SGHNT, CDR2 YYREEE, per germline (reference sequence). J gave up 4 bases and V 4 bases, and 11 bases lay outside the gene matches. CDR3 length: 16 amino acids. CDR3 nucleotides: TGTGCCAGCAGCGTCCCCGGGACAGGGACGTTAGAGACCCAGTACTTC. It yields the protein CASSVPGTGTLETQYF.

This rearrangement joins TRBV28 to TRBJ2-5; 10 nucleotides line up with TRBD2. J was trimmed by 3 bases and V by 4 bases; bases with no gene match: 5. Germline V gene lookup returns CDR1 MDHEN and CDR2 SYDVKM. The CDR3 has 15 amino acids. CDR3 DNA: TGTGCCAGCAGTTCAGCGGGAGGGAGGAAAGAGACCCAGTACTTC. It specifies CASSSAGGRKETQYF.

V is TRBV7-2 and J is TRBJ2-1; 8 nucleotides align to TRBD2. The CDR3 contains 11 residues. With V trimmed by 5 bases and J by 15 bases, 6 bases remained unmatched. Germline CDR1 SGHTA, CDR2 FQGNSA. The CDR3 DNA reads TGTGCCAGCAGCCCCGGACTAGCAACGTTCTTC. Its protein product is CASSPGLATFF.

The sample holds a few counts of this clone. The chain joins TRBV20-1 to TRBJ2-7; D is uncertain. Trimming cost V 2 bases and J 0 bases, with 2 bases left between them. CDR3 length: 11 residues. Germline V gene sequence: CDR1 DFQATT, CDR2 SNEGSKA (reference sequence). The CDR3 DNA sequence: TGCAGTGCTAGAAACTCCTACGAGCAGTACTTC. Protein product: CSARNSYEQYF.

This clone was observed a few times. The V gene is TRBV5-4, the J gene TRBJ2-2, with 13 bases that match TRBD2. V shed 0 bases and J 6 bases; nucleotides not matched to a gene: 8. Germline V CDR1 and CDR2: SGHNT, YYREEE (reference sequence). This CDR3 is built from 18 residues. For the CDR3, the DNA is TGTGCCAGCAGCTTGGCCCCGACTAGCGGGAGGTTAGCCGGGGAGCTGTTTTTT. Its protein product is CASSLAPTSGRLAGELFF.

J is TRBJ2-3 and V is TRBV5-4; 8 nucleotides align to TRBD2. Germline V gives CDR1 SGHNT, CDR2 YYREEE (reference sequence). V lost 5 bases and J lost 0; bases outside the gene matches: 5. CDR3 length equals 15 residues. The CDR3 sequence: CASRVASGSTDTQYF. In DNA, the CDR3 is TGTGCCAGCAGAGTCGCTAGCGGGAGCACAGATACGCAGTATTTT.

The V call is TRBV30, the J call TRBJ1-6, with a possible D match to TRBD1 (5 bases). The length of the CDR3 is 14 residues. The ends were cut back, 4 bases at V and 11 bases at J, with 18 bases in the middle. CDR1 and CDR2 from the germline V gene are GTSNPN and SVGIG (reference sequence). CDR3 bases: TGTGCCTGGAATTCTGTCGGGGCCTGGGCACCCCTCCACTTT. Protein product: CAWNSVGAWAPLHF.

The rearrangement links TRBV5-1 to TRBJ2-7; 9 nucleotides align to TRBD1. The V segment lost 3 bases and the J segment 5 bases; nucleotides outside the gene matches: 9. Germline-derived CDR1 and CDR2 are SGHRS and YFSETQ. CDR3 length: 15 residues. CDR3 protein: CASSWSGTGRDEQYF. The CDR3 DNA sequence: TGCGCCAGCAGCTGGTCCGGGACAGGGCGCGACGAGCAGTACTTC.

The chain links TRBV7-8 to TRBJ2-7, with TRBD1 matching over 9 bases. The junction had 8 bases not matched to a gene; V was cut back by 5 bases and J by 3 bases. The CDR3 is made up of 15 amino acids. From germline, CDR1 is SGHVS and CDR2 FQNEAQ. In DNA, the CDR3 is TGTGCCAGCAGCCGAGCCGGGACAGGGAACTACGAGCAGTACTTC. This codes for CASSRAGTGNYEQYF. The full variable domain, its missing parts supplied by reference TRBV7-8 and TRBJ2-7, is GAGVSQSPRYKVAKRGQDVALRCDPISGHVSLFWYQQALGQGPEFLTYFQNEAQLDKSGLPSDRFFAERPEGSVSTLKIQRTQQEDSAVYLCASSRAGTGNYEQYFGPGTRLTVT.

V and J are TRBV7-6 and TRBJ2-2, with D tentatively TRBD2 (5 bases). The CDR3 spans 14 residues. CDR1 is SGHVS, CDR2 FNYEAQ, per germline. V was trimmed by 0 bases and J by 4 bases, leaving 6 bases between them. CDR3 amino acids: CASSLAGATGELFF. Written as DNA, the CDR3 is TGTGCCAGCAGCTTAGCGGGAGCCACCGGGGAGCTGTTTTTT. Full variable domain (remainder filled in from reference TRBV7-6 and TRBJ2-2): GAGVSQSPRYKVTKRGQDVALRCDPISGHVSLYWYRQALGQGPEFLTYFNYEAQQDKSGLPNDRFSAERPEGSISTLTIQRTEQRDSAMYRCASSLAGATGELFFGEGSRLTVL.

Only a few counts were recorded for this clone. This sample also contains other DNA sequences that code for the same CDR3. The chain is built from TRBV7-2 and TRBJ2-3; unclear D gene. The CDR3 length is 13 residues. Germline V gene lookup returns CDR1 SGHTA and CDR2 FQGNSA. Trimming removed 1 base at V and 3 bases at J, with 5 bases between. The CDR3 region has the DNA TGTGCCAGCAGCTTAGATCGAACAGATACGCAGTATTTT. Its protein product is CASSLDRTDTQYF.

The chain joins TRBV18 to TRBJ1-2; weak D call: TRBD1 (5 bases). Germline V CDR1 and CDR2: KGHSH, LQKENI. Trimming left V 1 base short and J 8 bases short, with 14 bases between. The CDR3 length is 14 residues. CDR3 residues: CASSPLDSSGGYTF. The CDR3 nucleotides read TGTGCCAGCTCACCACTAGACAGTTCTGGGGGCTACACCTTC.

This clone has just one count. The same CDR3 can be traced to other DNA sequences in this sample. The chain is built from TRBV30 and TRBJ2-3, with D possibly matching TRBD2 (6 bases). The CDR3 sequence is 14 residues long. The V and J ends lost 0 bases and 3 bases respectively, with 10 bases between them. Looked up from germline, CDR1 is GTSNPN and CDR2 is SVGIG (reference sequence). CDR3 amino acids: CAWSVSGGTDTQYF. For the CDR3, the DNA is TGTGCCTGGAGTGTCAGTGGGGGGACAGATACGCAGTATTTT.

The chain uses TRBV4-3 and TRBJ1-1; TRBD1 matches at 7 bases. The germline gives CDR1 LGHNA, CDR2 YSLEER. Germline trimming cut 4 bases from V and 8 bases from J; bases unmatched to any gene: 10. The CDR3 contains 14 residues. CDR3 sequence (DNA): TGCGCCAGCAGCCTACAAACCGGGACAGTAGAAGCTTTCTTT. Translated, it gives CASSLQTGTVEAFF.

The chain recombines TRBV6-5 with TRBJ1-1; 8 bases agree with TRBD1. Per the germline V gene, CDR1 is MNHEY and CDR2 is SVGAGI. The CDR3 has 14 residues. V lost 0 bases and J lost 8; bases outside the gene matches: 5. The CDR3 protein is CASSYSPNRGEAFF. DNA of the CDR3: TGTGCCAGCAGTTACTCGCCCAACAGGGGGGAAGCTTTCTTT.

The chain has TRBV6-2 or TRBV6-3 and TRBJ1-6, with D perhaps TRBD1 (5 bases). Germline CDR1 reads MNHEY; CDR2 reads SVGEGT. This CDR3 contains 14 residues. V was cut by 6 bases and J by 9 bases, with 15 bases left in between. The CDR3 loop is CASSPSRVSSPLHF. As DNA, the CDR3 is TGTGCCAGCAGCCCTTCCAGGGTAAGTTCACCCCTCCACTTT.

This chain uses TRBV30 with TRBJ2-7; D perhaps matches TRBD2 (5 bases). The CDR3 extends over 12 amino acids. Per germline, CDR1 GTSNPN and CDR2 SVGIG (reference sequence). V gave up 1 base and J gave up 7 bases, with 11 bases separating them. The CDR3 loop reads CAWSGGFGEQYF. The DNA of the CDR3 is TGTGCCTGGAGTGGCGGGTTTGGGGAGCAGTACTTC.

The table lists this clone with a few counts. V usage is TRBV28 and J usage is TRBJ1-1, with D unresolved. The germline V gene encodes CDR1 MDHEN and CDR2 SYDVKM. The CDR3 is 13 residues long. The ends were cut back, 5 bases at V and 4 bases at J, with 11 bases in the middle. Here the CDR3 reads CASSLGEGTEAFF. The CDR3, as DNA: TGTGCCAGCAGTCTTGGGGAAGGCACTGAAGCTTTCTTT.

V gene TRBV27 combines with J gene TRBJ2-3; D ambiguous. The germline CDR1 and CDR2 sequences are MNHEY and SMNVEV (reference sequence). V was shortened by 0 bases and J by 3 bases, with 10 bases between the two germline ends. This CDR3 region has 15 residues. The CDR3 here is CASSLSGRGTDTQYF. In DNA form, the CDR3 reads TGTGCCAGCAGTTTATCCGGTCGTGGGACAGATACGCAGTATTTT.

The V call is TRBV4-2, the J call TRBJ1-4; D perhaps matches TRBD1 (5 bases). V was shortened by 0 bases and J by 8 bases, with 13 bases between the two germline ends. The germline CDR1 and CDR2 sequences are LGHNA and YNFKEQ. This CDR3 comprises 15 residues. The CDR3 loop is CASSQERGGGEKLFF. CDR3 sequence (DNA): TGTGCCAGCAGCCAAGAAAGGGGAGGCGGGGAAAAACTGTTTTTT.

The chain couples TRBV5-1 to TRBJ2-1, with D possibly TRBD1 on 6 matching bases. Germline V CDR1 and CDR2: SGHRS, YFSETQ. The CDR3 has 15 residues. Trimming removed 5 bases at V and 7 bases at J, with 19 bases between. In nucleotides, the CDR3 is TGCGCCAGCAGTCCGGCAGGGGCCCTGGGGAATGAGCAGTTCTTC. Translation: CASSPAGALGNEQFF. Full variable domain (missing parts from reference TRBV5-1 and TRBJ2-1): KAGVTQTPRYLIKTRGQQVTLSCSPISGHRSVSWYQQTPGQGLQFLFEYFSETQRNKGNFPGRFSGRQFSNSRSEMNVSTLELGDSALYLCASSPAGALGNEQFFGPGTRLTVL.

V gene TRBV29-1 combines with J gene TRBJ1-4; 7 bases map to TRBD1. The ends lost 6 bases at V and 4 bases at J; junction bases unmatched: 5. Germline assignment: CDR1 SQVTM and CDR2 ANQGSEA. This CDR3 region has 13 residues. The CDR3 reads CSVGGRDNEKLFF. The CDR3 region has the DNA TGCAGCGTAGGGGGCAGGGATAATGAAAAACTGTTTTTT.

The chain joins TRBV6-2 or TRBV6-3 to TRBJ1-5; a weak D match, TRBD1 (5 bases). This CDR3 contains 14 residues. CDR1 MNHEY and CDR2 SVGEGT come from the germline V gene. V shed 6 bases and J shed 6 bases, with 15 bases lying between them. For the CDR3, the DNA is TGTGCCAGCAGCCGGGACGGGGTCCCTCAGCCCCAGCATTTT. Encoded protein: CASSRDGVPQPQHF.

This clone was seen just once. This rearrangement joins TRBV14 to TRBJ2-7; D may be TRBD2 (6 bases). Looked up from germline, CDR1 is SGHDN and CDR2 is FVKESK. V lost 3 bases to trimming and J lost 1 base, with 13 bases between them. The CDR3 length is 15 residues. The CDR3 spells CASSHQQAGSYEQYF. CDR3 coding DNA: TGTGCCAGCAGCCACCAGCAGGCGGGGTCCTACGAGCAGTACTTC.

This chain links TRBV5-1 with TRBJ2-2, with D possibly being TRBD1 (5 bases). The germline V gene encodes CDR1 SGHRS and CDR2 YFSETQ. Trimming removed 5 bases from V and 0 bases from J, with 8 bases in between. This CDR3 contains 14 residues. This CDR3 is CASSWGANTGELFF. As DNA, the CDR3 is TGCGCCAGCAGTTGGGGCGCGAACACCGGGGAGCTGTTTTTT.

V usage is TRBV21-1 and J usage is TRBJ1-3. TRBV21-1 is recorded as a pseudogene. This CDR3 is built from 12 residues. The CDR3 loop is CASSNGGNTIYF. CDR3 nucleotides: TGTGCCAGCAGCAATGGAGGAAACACCATATATTTT.

Comment on this clone: At the DNA level, this CDR3 is encoded by other sequences in the same sample as well. The rearrangement links TRBV19 to TRBJ1-2; no clear D gene. CDR3 length: 14 amino acids. The V and J ends lost 3 bases and 0 bases respectively, with 8 bases between them. Germline assignment: CDR1 LNHDA and CDR2 SQIVND (reference sequence). The CDR3 reads CASSIGPANYGYTF. The CDR3 DNA follows: TGTGCCAGTAGTATTGGGCCAGCTAACTATGGCTACACCTTC.